A single sample is the source of the 27 T cell receptor beta chains below, sequenced in a study of cytomegalovirus exposure and HLA in healthy donors. The PCR made use of 60 Vbeta and 13 Jbeta primers. The protocol was immunoSEQ multiplex PCR, while the TCRdb copy is restricted to in-frame clones and leaves out a portion. The sample lists roughly 140,000 clones, roughly a tenth occurring once. Input material: PBMCs. All receptors come from a male donor in good health and CMV-seronegative.

The chain links TRBV29-1 to TRBJ1-1; 9 nucleotides line up with TRBD1. Per germline, CDR1 SQVTM and CDR2 ANQGSEA. V lost 5 bases and J lost 3; bases outside the gene matches: 7. The CDR3 is 14 amino acids. CDR3 sequence: CSVSKTGGYTEAFF. In nucleotides, the CDR3 is TGCAGCGTTTCTAAGACAGGGGGTTACACTGAAGCTTTCTTT.

The chain links TRBV9 to TRBJ1-2; TRBD1 is a possible D gene (5 bases). The CDR3 totals 13 residues. Germline V gene sequence: CDR1 SGDLS, CDR2 YYNGEE. V was trimmed by 3 bases and J by 4 bases, leaving 10 bases between them. In DNA, the CDR3 is TGTGCCAGCAGCGCCGGGGGGGGCTATGGCTACACCTTC. Translation: CASSAGGGYGYTF.

This clone was counted a few times. The chain carries TRBV28 and TRBJ2-1; 10 bases line up with TRBD2. This CDR3 has 18 residues. In germline, CDR1 is MDHEN, CDR2 SYDVKM. V trimming: 7 bases; J trimming: 5 bases; junction bases outside the gene matches: 17. The CDR3 nucleotides are TGTGCCAGCACCCCTACATCCGCCCTAGCGGGAGTCAACAATGAGCAGTTCTTC. The encoded protein is CASTPTSALAGVNNEQFF.

There are a few counts of this clone. The chain joins TRBV28 to TRBJ2-1, with 8 bases lining up with TRBD2. Germline trimming cut 7 bases from V and 2 bases from J; bases unmatched to any gene: 10. CDR1 and CDR2 from the germline V gene are MDHEN and SYDVKM. The CDR3 is 16 amino acids. This chain's CDR3 is CASIGLAGRAYNEQFF. The DNA for the CDR3 is TGTGCCAGCATCGGCCTAGCGGGCCGAGCCTACAATGAGCAGTTCTTC.

Regarding this clone: The sample contains more than one DNA sequence encoding this CDR3. This chain joins TRBV5-1 and TRBJ1-1; D not certain. Looked up from germline, CDR1 is SGHRS and CDR2 is YFSETQ. The CDR3 totals 12 residues. V lost 0 bases, J lost 10 bases, and 10 bases lay in between. In nucleotides, the CDR3 is TGCGCCAGCAGCTTGGAAGGAGCGGGAGCTTTCTTT. Translating it yields CASSLEGAGAFF.

In this sample, this clone turned up a few times. J is TRBJ1-4 and V is TRBV11-2, with D possibly being TRBD1 (6 bases). The germline V gene encodes CDR1 SGHAT and CDR2 FQNNGV. The length of the CDR3 is 15 residues. Deletions cut 2 bases from V and 3 bases from J, with 10 bases between. The DNA of the CDR3 is TGTGCCAGCAGCTTAACAGGGAAGGCTAATGAAAAACTGTTTTTT. Translation: CASSLTGKANEKLFF.

The V call is TRBV7-3, the J call TRBJ2-3; 15 nucleotides align to TRBD2. CDR1 and CDR2 (germline): SGHTA, FQGTGA. Trimming took 0 bases from V and 3 from J; bases not matched to a gene: 10. The CDR3 is made up of 20 amino acids. The CDR3 here is CASSLTGLAGGHGPTDTQYF. CDR3 DNA: TGTGCCAGCAGCTTAACTGGACTAGCGGGGGGGCACGGTCCAACAGATACGCAGTATTTT.

The chain joins TRBV4-3 to TRBJ1-1; D possibly corresponds to TRBD1 (5 bases). Germline V gene lookup returns CDR1 LGHNA and CDR2 YSLEER. The CDR3 spans 14 residues. The ends were cut back, 5 bases at V and 0 bases at J, with 10 bases in the middle. The CDR3 DNA sequence: TGCGCCAGCAGCTCAGACAGATTGAACACTGAAGCTTTCTTT. It codes for CASSSDRLNTEAFF.

The rearrangement links TRBV5-1 to TRBJ2-7, with 8 bases matching TRBD2. The V and J ends lost 5 bases and 3 bases, in that order; junction bases with no gene match: 7. Germline V gene lookup returns CDR1 SGHRS and CDR2 YFSETQ. The CDR3 is 14 residues long. CDR3 loop: CASRLVSGNYEQYF. Here the CDR3 DNA reads TGCGCCAGCAGATTAGTTAGCGGGAACTACGAGCAGTACTTC.

This clone was seen a handful of times. The chain uses TRBV29-1 and TRBJ2-7, with 7 bases that match TRBD1. Germline loops: CDR1 SQVTM, CDR2 ANQGSEA. V dropped 1 base and J dropped 3; count of bases not matched to a gene: 9. The length of the CDR3 is 15 residues. The CDR3 loop reads CSVEVPTGVVYEQYF. CDR3 in DNA: TGCAGCGTTGAAGTTCCTACAGGGGTCGTCTACGAGCAGTACTTC.

Only a few counts were recorded for this clone. The V and J genes are TRBV5-4 and TRBJ1-3, with D possibly matching TRBD1 (6 bases). There are 16 residues in the CDR3. Germline assignment: CDR1 SGHNT and CDR2 YYREEE (reference sequence). V gave up 4 bases and J gave up 2 bases, with 16 bases separating them. The CDR3 is CASSTYRASPGNTIYF. The CDR3 DNA reads TGTGCCAGCAGCACCTACAGGGCATCGCCTGGAAACACCATATATTTT.

This clone turned up a few times. The DNA of the CDR3 is TGTGCCAGCAGCGAACAGGCTTCGAGGACCGGGGAGCTGTTTTTT. Translating it yields CASSEQASRTGELFF. The chain combines TRBV9 with TRBJ2-2; a weak D match, TRBD1 (5 bases). The CDR3 has 15 residues. Germline V gene lookup returns CDR1 SGDLS and CDR2 YYNGEE. With 3 bases removed from V and 5 bases from J, the gap between germline ends came to 14 bases.

This chain uses TRBV20-1 with TRBJ1-2; tentatively, D is TRBD1 (6 bases). The V and J ends lost 6 bases and 5 bases respectively, with 10 bases between them. Germline V gene lookup returns CDR1 DFQATT and CDR2 SNEGSKA (reference sequence). The CDR3 is made up of 11 amino acids. The CDR3, as DNA: TGCAGTGCGGAGACAGGTTATGGCTACACCTTC. It translates to CSAETGYGYTF.

This clone was counted a few times. The chain employs TRBV10-3 and TRBJ1-5; TRBD1 aligns across 10 bases. V lost 10 bases to trimming and J lost 2 bases; unmatched junction nucleotides: 11. Germline assignment: CDR1 ENHRY and CDR2 SYGVKD. CDR3 length: 16 amino acids. This CDR3 is CATLPTGGAGNQPQHF. CDR3 nucleotide sequence: TGTGCCACCTTACCGACAGGGGGCGCCGGCAATCAGCCCCAGCATTTT.

This sequence joins TRBV4-1 and TRBJ2-2, with TRBD1 matching 9 bases. Trimming at V came to 0 bases and at J to 2 bases, leaving 1 base not matched to a gene. Per germline, CDR1 MGHRA and CDR2 YSYEKL. CDR3 length: 16 amino acids. CDR3 loop: CASSQEGQGNTGELFF. The CDR3 DNA reads TGCGCCAGCAGCCAAGAGGGACAGGGAAACACCGGGGAGCTGTTTTTT.

The chain is built from TRBV7-9 and TRBJ2-3; perhaps TRBD2 as D (5 bases). This CDR3 has 17 residues. The germline V gene has CDR1 SEHNR and CDR2 FQNEAQ (reference sequence). The V gene lost 5 bases and the J gene lost 3 bases, with 21 bases spanning the gap. The CDR3 region is CASSPRFGEHTTDTQYF. The DNA for the CDR3 is TGTGCCAGCAGCCCTCGTTTTGGGGAGCATACGACAGATACGCAGTATTTT. Variable domain in full (rest from reference TRBV7-9 and TRBJ2-3): DTGVSQNPRHKITKRGQNVTFRCDPISEHNRLYWYRQTLGQGPEFLTYFQNEAQLEKSRLLSDRFSAERPKGSFSTLEIQRTEQGDSAMYLCASSPRFGEHTTDTQYFGPGTRLTVL.

The CDR3 here is CASIGQGAGELFF. The CDR3 bases are TGTGCCAGTATTGGACAGGGGGCCGGGGAGCTGTTTTTT. The rearrangement uses TRBV19 and TRBJ2-2; TRBD1 matches at 10 bases. CDR1 and CDR2 from the germline V gene are LNHDA and SQIVND (reference sequence). The CDR3 contains 13 residues. V lost 7 bases to trimming and J lost 6 bases; unmatched junction nucleotides: 2.

This CDR3 is CASSLDFGLGTSGRETQYF. The CDR3 nucleotides read TGTGCCAGCAGCTTAGATTTTGGGCTCGGGACTAGCGGGAGAGAGACCCAGTACTTC. V is TRBV11-2 and J is TRBJ2-5; TRBD2 aligns across 14 bases. The CDR3 length is 19 residues. V lost 0 bases and J lost 4; bases outside the gene matches: 10. Germline lookup yields CDR1 SGHAT and CDR2 FQNNGV.

The V call is TRBV6-1, the J call TRBJ1-2, with 9 bases aligning to TRBD1. This CDR3 region has 14 residues. CDR1 and CDR2 (germline): MNHNS, SASEGT. The V gene end was trimmed by 6 bases and the J gene end by 7 bases; junction bases not matched to a gene: 9. CDR3 DNA: TGTGCCAGCAGCCTGGGGACAGGGAAGGGTGGCTACACCTTC. Translated: CASSLGTGKGGYTF.

In its sample, this clone was seen a few times. This chain joins TRBV7-8 and TRBJ1-2; D possibly corresponds to TRBD1 (6 bases). Germline V lookup: CDR1 SGHVS, CDR2 FQNEAQ. V was trimmed by 1 base and J by 4 bases, leaving 10 bases between them. This CDR3 has 14 amino acids. The CDR3 protein is CASSLGGLGYGYTF. The CDR3 DNA reads TGTGCCAGCAGCTTAGGGGGGCTGGGCTATGGCTACACCTTC.

This sequence joins TRBV9 and TRBJ2-7; a possible D gene is TRBD1 (6 bases). The V gene's germline CDR1 is SGDLS and CDR2 YYNGEE. The CDR3 length is 14 residues. V was clipped by 2 bases and J by 4 bases, with 13 bases between them. CDR3 coding DNA: TGTGCCAGCAGCGTTACAGGGACCTCATACGAGCAGTACTTC. Protein product: CASSVTGTSYEQYF.

This chain links TRBV7-2 with TRBJ1-5; 9 bases are shared with TRBD1. Losses at the gene ends were 5 bases for V and 1 base for J; bases not matched to a gene: 6. There are 16 residues in the CDR3. The germline V gene has CDR1 SGHTA and CDR2 FQGNSA. Here the CDR3 reads CASSPPGQGSNQPQHF. The CDR3 nucleotides read TGTGCCAGCAGCCCTCCCGGACAGGGGAGCAATCAGCCCCAGCATTTT.

The rearrangement uses TRBV9 and TRBJ2-6; 7 nucleotides match TRBD1. Germline assignment: CDR1 SGDLS and CDR2 YYNGEE. Trimming at V came to 3 bases and at J to 1 base, leaving 16 bases not matched to a gene. CDR3 length: 20 amino acids. CDR3 region: CASSEMDGTVILSGANVLTF. CDR3 sequence (DNA): TGTGCCAGCAGCGAGATGGACGGGACAGTCATTCTTTCTGGGGCCAACGTCCTGACTTTC.

In this sample, this clone turned up a few times. This chain uses TRBV6-6 with TRBJ1-2, with a tentative D call TRBD1 (5 bases). Germline-derived CDR1 and CDR2 are MNHNY and SVGAGI (reference sequence). V lost 4 bases to trimming and J lost 4 bases, with 19 bases between them. The CDR3 covers 16 residues. CDR3 amino acids: CASSSPGDAGVYGYTF. DNA for the CDR3: TGTGCCAGCAGTTCCCCGGGGGATGCTGGAGTCTATGGCTACACCTTC.

The V gene is TRBV2, the J gene TRBJ1-2, with D unresolved. CDR1 and CDR2 from the germline V gene are SNHLY and FYNNEI. CDR3 length equals 15 residues. With 4 bases removed from V and 4 bases from J, the gap between germline ends came to 16 bases. Here the CDR3 reads CASSVHYREFYGYTF. DNA for the CDR3: TGTGCCAGCAGTGTACATTATCGGGAGTTCTATGGCTACACCTTC.

This rearrangement joins TRBV9 to TRBJ1-2; maybe TRBD1 (5 bases). V was cut by 2 bases and J by 1 base, with 15 bases left in between. Per the germline V gene, CDR1 is SGDLS and CDR2 is YYNGEE. The CDR3 contains 16 residues. The CDR3 DNA reads as TGTGCCAGCAGCGTTGAAGGACACTCCTTTAACTATGGCTACACCTTC. Translated: CASSVEGHSFNYGYTF.

The chain recombines TRBV4-2 with TRBJ1-3; no clear D gene. In germline, CDR1 is LGHNA, CDR2 YNFKEQ. V was trimmed by 0 bases and J by 11 bases, leaving 14 bases between them. The CDR3 length is 14 residues. CDR3: CASSQDGEGQAIYF. For the CDR3, the DNA is TGTGCCAGCAGCCAAGACGGGGAAGGGCAGGCCATATATTTT.